Below are 17 T cell receptor beta chains sequenced from a single sample in a study of T cell repertoires in aging, cancer and after chemotherapy. Amplification of TCR beta used genomic DNA extracted from peripheral blood. Rearranged V-D-J TRB sequences were amplified with a mixed TRB-A/B primer pool. TCRdb used MiXCR to reprocess the multiplex PCR reads, holding one entry per CDR3 protein. In the table there are 2,700 or so distinct CDR3 sequences, over 25% of which are singletons. The sample taken for sequencing was blood. The source is a human donor in good health.

This clonotype was counted once. It may be a read error: a sequence one base away is much more abundant. This chain connects TRBV27 to TRBJ1-1; the match to TRBD1 covers 7 bases. The CDR3 runs to 15 residues. Germline loops: CDR1 MNHEY, CDR2 SMNVEV (reference sequence). The CDR3 nucleotides are TGTGCCAGCAATTTGGCAGGGGGGAGGAACACTAAAGCTTTCTTT. Its translation is CASNLAGGRNTKAFF.

In this sample, this clonotype is medium-sized (0.01 to 0.1%). V is TRBV27 and J is TRBJ1-5; D gene ambiguous. The CDR3 consists of 13 residues. The V end was cut by 3 bases, the J end by 4 bases, with 7 bases between. CDR1 and CDR2 (germline): MNHEY, SMNVEV (reference sequence). The CDR3, as DNA: TGTGCCAGCAGTTTCCGATTGAATCAGCCCCAGCATTTT. Translated: CASSFRLNQPQHF.

This sequence joins TRBV14 and TRBJ2-7, with D possibly TRBD2 on 5 matching bases. CDR1 and CDR2 (germline): SGHDN, FVKESK. V lost 4 bases and J 5 bases, leaving 21 bases between the germline ends. The CDR3 spans 16 residues. CDR3 sequence reads: CASSPGGGKPSHEQYF. CDR3 bases: TGTGCCAGCAGCCCCGGAGGCGGCAAACCCAGCCACGAGCAGTACTTC.

This chain connects TRBV18 to TRBJ2-1; D uncertain. V was pared by 3 bases and J by 5 bases, with 2 bases between. The CDR3 consists of 11 residues. From germline, CDR1 is KGHSH and CDR2 LQKENI. This CDR3 reads CASSPNNEQFF. CDR3 in DNA: TGTGCCAGCTCACCGAACAATGAGCAGTTCTTC. Full variable domain (outside the CDR3, taken from reference TRBV18 and TRBJ2-1): NAGVMQNPRHLVRRRGQEARLRCSPMKGHSHVYWYRQLPEEGLKFMVYLQKENIIDESGMPKERFSAEFPKEGPSILRIQQVVRGDSAAYFCASSPNNEQFFGPGTRLTVL.

This sequence joins TRBV6-4 and TRBJ2-1, with 8 bases lining up with TRBD2. The ends lost 0 bases at V and 6 bases at J; junction bases unmatched: 10. Germline V gives CDR1 MRHNA, CDR2 SNTAGT. This CDR3 spans 17 amino acids. CDR3 region: CASSDSGGSGGVNEQFF. The CDR3 DNA follows: TGTGCCAGCAGTGACTCAGGGGGATCGGGGGGGGTCAATGAGCAGTTCTTC.

By proportion, this clonotype is medium-sized. CDR3: CAWRGLAGANEQFF. For the CDR3, the DNA is TGTGCCTGGAGGGGACTAGCGGGAGCCAATGAGCAGTTCTTC. This rearrangement joins TRBV30 to TRBJ2-1; TRBD2 agrees at 14 bases. Trimming at V came to 3 bases and at J to 6 bases, leaving 1 base not matched to a gene. Germline CDR1 GTSNPN, CDR2 SVGIG (reference sequence). The CDR3 has 14 amino acids.

The V gene is TRBV20-1, the J gene TRBJ2-7, with 11 bases fitting TRBD2. The germline CDR1 and CDR2 sequences are DFQATT and SNEGSKA (reference sequence). V trimming: 4 bases; J trimming: 2 bases; junction bases outside the gene matches: 10. The CDR3 contains 16 residues. In DNA form, the CDR3 reads TGCAGTGCTACCCCTAGCGGGAGGTCGGGGACCTACGAGCAGTACTTC. The encoded protein is CSATPSGRSGTYEQYF.

This clonotype was counted only a few times. The rearrangement links TRBV18 to TRBJ1-6; no clear D gene. Trimming cost V 3 bases and J 5 bases, with 11 bases left between them. Looked up from germline, CDR1 is KGHSH and CDR2 is LQKENI. This CDR3 has 15 amino acids. The CDR3 region is CASSPQEPNNSPLHF. The CDR3 DNA reads as TGTGCCAGCTCACCTCAGGAACCCAATAATTCACCCCTCCACTTT.

In the case of this clonotype: A read error may account for a junction end that differs from germline. V is TRBV5-4 and J is TRBJ2-7; D uncertain. The CDR3 is made up of 13 amino acids. Germline CDR1 is SGHNT and CDR2 is YYREEE (reference sequence). The CDR3 region has the DNA TGTCCCAGCAGCTTGGGGTTGGGTTACGAGCAGTACTTC. It encodes CPSSLGLGYEQYF.

By frequency in the sample, this clonotype is medium-sized. The chain links TRBV19 to TRBJ1-2; D gene unclear. Germline V gene sequence: CDR1 LNHDA, CDR2 SQIVND (reference sequence). The CDR3 runs 13 residues. Trimming took 2 bases from V and 6 from J, leaving 10 bases between them. The CDR3 loop is CASSIRSGDGYTF. As DNA, the CDR3 is TGTGCCAGTAGTATAAGGTCTGGGGATGGCTACACCTTC.

Notes on this clonotype: A much larger clone differs from this one at a single base, so this may be a read error. The chain uses TRBV10-3 and TRBJ2-7; 9 nucleotides align to TRBD1. The J segment lost 9 bases and the V segment lost 4 bases, leaving 4 bases of the junction unmatched. Germline CDR1 and CDR2: ENHRY and SYGVKD. This CDR3 contains 12 residues. The CDR3 reads CAISVQGAGQYF. In nucleotides, the CDR3 is TGTGCCATCAGTGTACAGGGGGCCGGGCAGTACTTC.

This clonotype is medium-sized. J is TRBJ2-7 and V is TRBV5-6, with TRBD2 matching over 12 bases. Germline trimming cut 5 bases from V and 0 bases from J; bases unmatched to any gene: 3. CDR1 and CDR2 from the germline V gene are SGHDT and YYEEEE. The CDR3 is made up of 15 amino acids. The chain's CDR3 is CASRSSGRASYEQYF. CDR3 in DNA: TGTGCCAGCAGATCTAGCGGGAGGGCCTCCTACGAGCAGTACTTC.

This clonotype was counted between two and nine times. The chain joins TRBV5-1 to TRBJ2-3; the D gene is possibly TRBD2 (5 bases). The CDR3 is 14 amino acids. The germline V gene encodes CDR1 SGHRS and CDR2 YFSETQ. Trimming took off 7 bases at V and 4 bases at J, with 16 bases between the two ends. In nucleotides, the CDR3 is TGCGCCAGCGCCTTTCAGGCCGGGGCAGATACGCAGTATTTT. Translated: CASAFQAGADTQYF.

This clonotype was found a few times. The V gene is TRBV12-3 or TRBV12-4, the J gene TRBJ1-2; D gene ambiguous. The germline V and J ends were trimmed by 3 bases and 5 bases, with 7 bases remaining between them. The CDR3 has 12 amino acids. The CDR3 here is CASSFPGYGYTF. The CDR3 DNA sequence: TGTGCCAGCAGTTTTCCGGGTTATGGCTACACCTTC.

This clonotype was picked up a small number of times. A read error may be the cause here, since a much bigger clone is one base away. In DNA, the CDR3 is TGCAGCGTTGAAGATGGAGTAGTGGGGAGCTCCTACAATGAGCAGTTCTTC. It specifies CSVEDGVVGSSYNEQFF. The V and J genes are TRBV29-1 and TRBJ2-1; tentative D call: TRBD2 (5 bases). The ends were cut back, 0 bases at V and 0 bases at J, with 15 bases in the middle. This CDR3 spans 17 amino acids. Germline V CDR1 and CDR2: SQVTM, ANQGSEA.

The chain is built from TRBV7-6 and TRBJ2-3, with TRBD2 matching over 7 bases. J gave up 4 bases and V 1 base, and 5 bases lay outside the gene matches. CDR3 length equals 15 residues. Germline CDR1 reads SGHVS; CDR2 reads FNYEAQ. CDR3 loop: CASSLVGTNPDTQYF. CDR3 bases: TGTGCCAGCAGCTTAGTCGGGACTAACCCAGATACGCAGTATTTT.

Within the sample, this clonotype is medium-sized (0.01 to 0.1%). The V call is TRBV18, the J call TRBJ2-2; 8 bases fit TRBD2. V shed 4 bases, J shed 0 bases, and the junction held 4 bases outside the gene matches. Germline values: CDR1 KGHSH, CDR2 LQKENI. The CDR3 length is 16 residues. CDR3 nucleotides: TGTGCCAGCTCACTTACTAGCGGAACGAACACCGGGGAGCTGTTTTTT. This sequence encodes CASSLTSGTNTGELFF.